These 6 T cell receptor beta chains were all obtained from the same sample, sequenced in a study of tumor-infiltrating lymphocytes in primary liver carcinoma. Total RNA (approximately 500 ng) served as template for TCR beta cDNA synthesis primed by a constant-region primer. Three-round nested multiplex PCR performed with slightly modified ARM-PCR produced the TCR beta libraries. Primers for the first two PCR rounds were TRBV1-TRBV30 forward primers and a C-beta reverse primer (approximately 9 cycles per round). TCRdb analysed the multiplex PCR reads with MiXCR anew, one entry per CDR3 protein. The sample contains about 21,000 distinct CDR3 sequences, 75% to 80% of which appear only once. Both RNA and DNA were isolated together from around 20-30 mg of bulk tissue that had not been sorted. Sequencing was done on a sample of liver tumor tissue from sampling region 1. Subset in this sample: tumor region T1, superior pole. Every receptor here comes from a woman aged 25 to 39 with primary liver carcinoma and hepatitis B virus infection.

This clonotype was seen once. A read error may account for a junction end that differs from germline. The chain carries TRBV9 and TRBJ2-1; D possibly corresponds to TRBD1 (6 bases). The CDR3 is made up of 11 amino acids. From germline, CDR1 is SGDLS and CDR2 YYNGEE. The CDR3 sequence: CASSVRTAKFF. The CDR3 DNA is TGTGCCAGTAGCGTAAGGACAGCGAAGTTCTTC. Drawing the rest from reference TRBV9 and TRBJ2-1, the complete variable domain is DSGVTQTPKHLITATGQRVTLRCSPRSGDLSVYWYQQSLDQGLQFLIQYYNGEERAKGNILERFSAQQFPDLHSELNLSSLELGDSALYFCASSVRTAKFFGPGTRLTVL.

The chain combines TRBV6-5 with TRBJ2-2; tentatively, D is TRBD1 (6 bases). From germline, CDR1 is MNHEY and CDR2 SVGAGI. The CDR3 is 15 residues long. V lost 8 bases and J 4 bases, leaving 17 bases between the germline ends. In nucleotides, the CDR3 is TGTGCCAGCGGTCCGTGTACAGGGTTCACCGGGGAGCTGTTTTTT. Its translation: CASGPCTGFTGELFF.

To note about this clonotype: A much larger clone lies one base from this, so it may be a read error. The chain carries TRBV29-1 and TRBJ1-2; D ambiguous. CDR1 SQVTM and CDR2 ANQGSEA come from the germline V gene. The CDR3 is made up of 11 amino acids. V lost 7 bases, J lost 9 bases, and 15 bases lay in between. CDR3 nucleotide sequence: TGCAGCGCTTTGGTCTCATGTAGCTACACCTTC. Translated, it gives CSALVSCSYTF.

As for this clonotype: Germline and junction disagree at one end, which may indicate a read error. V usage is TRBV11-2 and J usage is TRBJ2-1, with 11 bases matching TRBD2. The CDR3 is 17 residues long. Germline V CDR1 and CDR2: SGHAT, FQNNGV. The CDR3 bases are TGTGCCAGCAGCCTTGCTAGCGGGAGGTTCCCTGGCGATGAGCAATTCTTC. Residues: CASSLASGRFPGDEQFF.

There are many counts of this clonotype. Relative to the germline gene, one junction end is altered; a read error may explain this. The CDR3 sequence: CASGFAAKGGTDTQYF. The DNA for the CDR3 is TGTGCCAGCGGCTTTGCCGCGAAGGGGGGCACAGATACGCAGTATTTT. The chain couples TRBV5-5 to TRBJ2-3, with D possibly matching TRBD1 (6 bases). The CDR3 runs to 16 residues. Looked up from germline, CDR1 is SGHKS and CDR2 is YYEKEE (reference sequence). Full variable domain (remainder filled in from reference TRBV5-5 and TRBJ2-3): DAGVTQSPTHLIKTRGQQVTLRCSPISGHKSVSWYQQVLGQGPQFIFQYYEKEERGRGNFPDRFSARQFPNYSSELNVNALLLGDSALYLCASGFAAKGGTDTQYFGPGTRLTVL.

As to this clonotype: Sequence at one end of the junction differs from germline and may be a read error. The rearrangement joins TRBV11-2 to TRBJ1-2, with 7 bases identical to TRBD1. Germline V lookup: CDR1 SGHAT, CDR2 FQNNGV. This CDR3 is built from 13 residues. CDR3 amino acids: CVSTQGGGVGYTF. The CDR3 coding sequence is TGTGTCAGCACTCAGGGGGGGGGTGTAGGCTACACTTTC.